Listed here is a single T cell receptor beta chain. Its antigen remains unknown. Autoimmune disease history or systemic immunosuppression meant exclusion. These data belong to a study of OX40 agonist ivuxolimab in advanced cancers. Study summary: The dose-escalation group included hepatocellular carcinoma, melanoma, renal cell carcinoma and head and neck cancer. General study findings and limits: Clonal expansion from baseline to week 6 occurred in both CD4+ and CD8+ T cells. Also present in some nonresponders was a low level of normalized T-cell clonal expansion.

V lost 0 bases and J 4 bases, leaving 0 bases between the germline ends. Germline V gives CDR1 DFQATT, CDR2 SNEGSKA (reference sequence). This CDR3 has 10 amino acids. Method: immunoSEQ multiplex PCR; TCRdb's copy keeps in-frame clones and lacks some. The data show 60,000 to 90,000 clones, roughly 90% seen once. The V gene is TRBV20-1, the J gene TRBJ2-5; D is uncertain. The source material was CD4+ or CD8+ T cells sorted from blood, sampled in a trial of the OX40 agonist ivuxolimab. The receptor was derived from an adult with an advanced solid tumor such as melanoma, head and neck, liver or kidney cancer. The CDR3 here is CSAREETQYF. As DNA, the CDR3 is TGCAGTGCTAGAGAAGAGACCCAGTACTTC.